This T cell receptor beta chain came from a study of cytotoxic CD8 clonotypes in ibrutinib-treated CLL. Study background: The group held 11 to 12 relapsed/refractory and roughly 15 treatment-naive patients, with 17 to 18 IGHV unmutated. General observations from the study: Clonality correlated strongly with circulating CD8+ T cells and exceeded age-matched healthy donors at baseline. Sustained-remission and progressing patients had different sampling times.

Germline V gene sequence: CDR1 MNHEY, CDR2 SMNVEV (reference sequence). The V segment lost 6 bases and the J segment 3 bases; nucleotides outside the gene matches: 5. The CDR3 extends over 13 amino acids. For this clone: Its antigen is still unknown.

Clones were sequenced by immunoSEQ multiplex PCR, and TCRdb holds only the in-frame ones, with some missing. The table records 150,000 or so clones, roughly 80% of them present only once. The source of this sequence is a human donor with chronic lymphocytic leukemia. V is TRBV27 and J is TRBJ2-7; 7 nucleotides match TRBD1. The sequences come from PBMCs, collected after 12 months of ibrutinib treatment. DNA of the CDR3: TGTGCCAGCAGCGGGCGACAGGGCTACGAGCAGTACTTC. It yields the protein CASSGRQGYEQYF.